Here is one T cell receptor (beta chain) with its context. The data are from a study of blood T cell repertoires in COVID-19. Study background: Samples came from the United States, Italy and Spain, spanning acute and convalescent COVID-19.

TCRdb's copy holds only in-frame clones and misses some; the assay was immunoSEQ multiplex PCR. The sample yields under 110,000 clones, 70% to 75% seen once. CDR3 length equals 16 residues. Germline CDR1 and CDR2: SGHRS and YFSETQ. The V end lost 4 bases, the J end lost 1 base, and 17 bases lay between the germline ends. The source material was peripheral blood. J is TRBJ2-5 and V is TRBV5-1, with a possible D match to TRBD2 (6 bases). This TCR derives from a human donor with acute or convalescent COVID-19. The donor label of this sample is uncertain. The CDR3 DNA follows: TGCGCCAGCAGCCCATCCGGGGGTGGCGGCCAAGAGACCCAGTACTTC. Translated: CASSPSGGGGQETQYF.